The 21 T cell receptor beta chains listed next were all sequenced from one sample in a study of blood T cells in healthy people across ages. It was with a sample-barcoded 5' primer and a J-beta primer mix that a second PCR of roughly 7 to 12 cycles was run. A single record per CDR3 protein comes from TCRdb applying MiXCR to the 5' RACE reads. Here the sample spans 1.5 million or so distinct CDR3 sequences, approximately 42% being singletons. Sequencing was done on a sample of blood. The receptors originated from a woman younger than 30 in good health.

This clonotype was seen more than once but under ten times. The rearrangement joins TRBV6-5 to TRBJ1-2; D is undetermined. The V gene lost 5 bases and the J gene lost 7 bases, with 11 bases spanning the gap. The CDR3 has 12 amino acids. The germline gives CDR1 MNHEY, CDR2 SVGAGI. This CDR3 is CASSDVGTGYTF. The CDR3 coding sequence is TGTGCCAGCAGTGACGTTGGAACTGGCTACACCTTC.

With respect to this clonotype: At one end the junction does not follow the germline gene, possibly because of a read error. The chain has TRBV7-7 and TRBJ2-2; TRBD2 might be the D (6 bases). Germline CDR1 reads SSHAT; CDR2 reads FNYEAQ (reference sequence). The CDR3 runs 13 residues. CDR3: CASSYTSSGELFF. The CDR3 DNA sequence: TGTGCTAGCAGTTATACTAGCTCCGGGGAGCTGTTTTTT.

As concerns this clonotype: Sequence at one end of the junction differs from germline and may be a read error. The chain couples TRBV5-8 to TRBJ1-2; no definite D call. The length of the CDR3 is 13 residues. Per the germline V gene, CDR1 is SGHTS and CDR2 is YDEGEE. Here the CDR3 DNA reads TGTGCCGGCAGCTTCGTTGGCAGCTATGGCTACACCTTC. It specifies CAGSFVGSYGYTF.

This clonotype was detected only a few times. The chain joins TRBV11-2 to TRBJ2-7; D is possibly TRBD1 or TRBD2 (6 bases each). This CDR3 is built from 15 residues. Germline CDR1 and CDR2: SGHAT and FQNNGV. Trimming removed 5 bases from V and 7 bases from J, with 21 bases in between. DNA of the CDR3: TGTGCCAGCAGCCTACAGGGACTCCTTTACAATGAGCAGTACTTC. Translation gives CASSLQGLLYNEQYF.

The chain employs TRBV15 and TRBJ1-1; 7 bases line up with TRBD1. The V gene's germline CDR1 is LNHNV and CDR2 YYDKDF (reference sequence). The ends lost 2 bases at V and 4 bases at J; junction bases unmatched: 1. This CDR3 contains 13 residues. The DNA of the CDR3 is TGTGCCACCAGCAGACAGGGGGGCACTGAAGCTTTCTTT. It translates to CATSRQGGTEAFF.

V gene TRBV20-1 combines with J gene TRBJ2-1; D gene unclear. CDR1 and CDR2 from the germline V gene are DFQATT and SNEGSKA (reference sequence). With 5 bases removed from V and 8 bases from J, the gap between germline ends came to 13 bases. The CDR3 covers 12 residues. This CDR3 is CSAAPSLYEQFF. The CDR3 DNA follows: TGCAGTGCTGCCCCCTCCCTGTATGAGCAGTTCTTC.

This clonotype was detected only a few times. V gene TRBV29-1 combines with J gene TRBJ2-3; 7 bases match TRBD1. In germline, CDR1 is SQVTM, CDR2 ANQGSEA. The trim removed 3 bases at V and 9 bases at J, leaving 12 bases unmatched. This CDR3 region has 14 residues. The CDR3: CSVDPFLTGSTQYF. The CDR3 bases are TGCAGCGTTGACCCTTTTTTGACAGGGTCAACGCAGTATTTT.

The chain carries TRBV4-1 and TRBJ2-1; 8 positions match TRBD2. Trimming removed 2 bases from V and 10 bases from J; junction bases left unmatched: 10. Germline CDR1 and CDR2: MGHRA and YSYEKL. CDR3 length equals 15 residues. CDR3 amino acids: CASSQRLAGRVEQFF. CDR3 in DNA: TGCGCCAGCAGCCAACGCCTAGCGGGCCGCGTAGAGCAGTTCTTC.

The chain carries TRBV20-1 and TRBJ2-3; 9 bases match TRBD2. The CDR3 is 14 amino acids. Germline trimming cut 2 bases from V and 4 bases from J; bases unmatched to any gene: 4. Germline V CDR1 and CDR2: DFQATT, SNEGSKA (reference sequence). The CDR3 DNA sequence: TGCAGTGCTAGACTAGCGGGGTACGCAGATACGCAGTATTTT. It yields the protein CSARLAGYADTQYF.

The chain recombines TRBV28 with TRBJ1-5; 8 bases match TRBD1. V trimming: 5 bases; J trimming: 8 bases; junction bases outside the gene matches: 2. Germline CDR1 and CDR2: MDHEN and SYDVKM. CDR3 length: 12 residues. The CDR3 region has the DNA TGTGCCAGCAGTCCGACAGGGGAGCCCCAGCATTTT. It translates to CASSPTGEPQHF.

CDR3 bases: TGTGCCAGCAGCTTGGGTGCTCCGGTAGAAACAGATACGCAGTATTTT. Protein: CASSLGAPVETDTQYF. V gene TRBV5-6 combines with J gene TRBJ2-3; D gene unclear. CDR3 length: 16 amino acids. Looked up from germline, CDR1 is SGHDT and CDR2 is YYEEEE. V lost 0 bases, J lost 3 bases, and 14 bases lay in between.

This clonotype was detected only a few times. CDR3 amino acids: CASSRGGDDEQFF. Written as DNA, the CDR3 is TGTGCCAGCAGTCGCGGGGGGGACGATGAGCAGTTCTTC. V and J are TRBV28 and TRBJ2-1, with TRBD2 matching over 9 bases. The V and J ends lost 5 bases and 8 bases, in that order; junction bases with no gene match: 4. This CDR3 contains 13 residues. Germline V gene sequence: CDR1 MDHEN, CDR2 SYDVKM.

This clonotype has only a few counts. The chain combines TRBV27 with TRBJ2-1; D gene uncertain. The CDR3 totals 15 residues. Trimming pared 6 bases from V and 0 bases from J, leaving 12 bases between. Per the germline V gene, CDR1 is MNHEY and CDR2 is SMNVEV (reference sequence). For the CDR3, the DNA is TGTGCCAGCAGAAAAGACGGAAGCTCCTACAATGAGCAGTTCTTC. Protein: CASRKDGSSYNEQFF.

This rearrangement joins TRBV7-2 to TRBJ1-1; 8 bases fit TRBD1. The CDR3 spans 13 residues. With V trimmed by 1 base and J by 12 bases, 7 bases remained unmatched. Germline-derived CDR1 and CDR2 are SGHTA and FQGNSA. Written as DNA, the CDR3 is TGTGCCAGCAGCTTAGGGGGACAGGAACTACCTTTCTTT. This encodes CASSLGGQELPFF.

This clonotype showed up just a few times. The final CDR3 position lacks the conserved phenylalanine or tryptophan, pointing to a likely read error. The DNA of the CDR3 is TGCAGCGCTCCGACAGGGTACGGCTACACCTTA. This gives the protein CSAPTGYGYTL. The chain carries TRBV29-1 and TRBJ1-2, with 7 bases matching TRBD1. The CDR3 has 11 amino acids. Germline CDR1 reads SQVTM; CDR2 reads ANQGSEA. Trimming at V came to 7 bases and at J to 8 bases, leaving 7 bases not matched to a gene.

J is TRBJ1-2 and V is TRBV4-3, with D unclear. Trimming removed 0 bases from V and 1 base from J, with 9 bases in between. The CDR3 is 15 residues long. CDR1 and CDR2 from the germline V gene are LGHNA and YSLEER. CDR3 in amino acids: CASSQDFYDNYGYTF. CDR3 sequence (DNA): TGCGCCAGCAGCCAAGATTTTTACGATAACTATGGCTACACCTTC.

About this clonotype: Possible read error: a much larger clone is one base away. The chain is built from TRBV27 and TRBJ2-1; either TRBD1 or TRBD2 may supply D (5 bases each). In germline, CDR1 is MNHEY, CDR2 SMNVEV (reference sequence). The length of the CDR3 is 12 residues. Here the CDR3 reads CASSWGYNEQLF. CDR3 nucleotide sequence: TGTGCCAGCAGTTGGGGGTACAATGAGCAGCTCTTC.

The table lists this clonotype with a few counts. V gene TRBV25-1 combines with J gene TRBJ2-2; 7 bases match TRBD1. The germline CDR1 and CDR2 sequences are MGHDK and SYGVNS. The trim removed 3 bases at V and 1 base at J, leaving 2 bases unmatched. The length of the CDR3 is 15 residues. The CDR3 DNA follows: TGTGCCAGCAGTGACCGGACAGGGAACACCGGGGAGCTGTTTTTT. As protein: CASSDRTGNTGELFF.

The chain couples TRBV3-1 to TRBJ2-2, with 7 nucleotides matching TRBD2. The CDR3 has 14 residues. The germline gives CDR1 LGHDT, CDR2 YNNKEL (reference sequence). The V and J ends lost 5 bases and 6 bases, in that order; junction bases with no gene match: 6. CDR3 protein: CASSEMTSSGELFF. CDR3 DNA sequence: TGTGCCAGCAGCGAGATGACTAGCTCCGGGGAGCTGTTTTTT.

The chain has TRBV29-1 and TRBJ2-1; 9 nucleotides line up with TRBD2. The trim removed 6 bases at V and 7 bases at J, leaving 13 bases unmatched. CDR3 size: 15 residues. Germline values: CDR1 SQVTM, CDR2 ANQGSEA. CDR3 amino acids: CSVVRRSSGGNEQFF. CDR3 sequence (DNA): TGCAGCGTCGTACGTCGGTCCAGCGGGGGGAATGAGCAGTTCTTC.

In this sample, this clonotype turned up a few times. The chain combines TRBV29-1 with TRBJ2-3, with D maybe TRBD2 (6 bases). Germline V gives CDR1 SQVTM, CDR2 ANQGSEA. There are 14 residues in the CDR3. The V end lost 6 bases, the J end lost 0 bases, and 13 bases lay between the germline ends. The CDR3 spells CSVRLGRSTDTQYF. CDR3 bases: TGCAGCGTGAGACTAGGGAGAAGCACAGATACGCAGTATTTT.